These T cell receptor beta chains were read from a single sample in a study of blood T cell repertoires in COVID-19. Using immunoSEQ multiplex PCR, the repertoire was profiled, and TCRdb retains in-frame clones only, with some absent. The sample has approximately 200,000 clones, 87% seen once. Sequencing used peripheral blood. The receptors originated from a man in his sixties who had recovered from COVID-19. CDR3s include the opening cysteine and the closing phenylalanine or tryptophan. A D gene is named only where the DNA matches it firmly. The size of a clone is reported for some rows only, either as once, few or many, or as a class for expanded clones.

clone size,D gene,V gene,J gene,CDR3 DNA,CDR3 protein
few,NA,TRBV7-9,TRBJ2-2,TGTGCCAGCAGCTTAGACTTGGACACCGGGGAGCTGTTTTTT,CASSLDLDTGELFF
NA,NA,TRBV3-1/TRBV3-2,TRBJ1-3,TGTGCCAGCAGCCAAGCGGGGATTCCGGGAAACACCATATATTTT,CASSQAGIPGNTIYF
NA,TRBD2,TRBV7-3,TRBJ2-3,TGTGCCAGCAGCTTAACCCCCCCCTCATGGGGCGGGAGCCTTAGCACAGATACGCAGTATTTT,CASSLTPPSWGGSLSTDTQYF
NA,NA,TRBV5-6,TRBJ1-2,TGTGCCAGCAGCCCCGACAGAAAAACTAACTATGGCTACACCTTC,CASSPDRKTNYGYTF
NA,NA,TRBV6-4,TRBJ2-3,TGTGCCAGCAGTGTTACTCAGGGGTATGGCACAGATACGCAGTATTTT,CASSVTQGYGTDTQYF
NA,NA,TRBV11-1,TRBJ2-3,TGTGCCAGCAGCCCCACTAGGACCACAGATACGCAGTATTTT,CASSPTRTTDTQYF
NA,NA,TRBV29-1,TRBJ2-7,TGCAGTGCCTACGGGAACGGGCACGAGCAGTACTTC,CSAYGNGHEQYF
few,NA,TRBV3-1/TRBV3-2,TRBJ1-5,TGTGCCAGCAGCCGGCAACAGAATCAGCCCCAGCATTTT,CASSRQQNQPQHF
NA,NA,TRBV27,TRBJ1-2,TGTGCCAGCAGTCCAGGGGCGGGGGGCTATGGCTACACCTTC,CASSPGAGGYGYTF
NA,TRBD1,TRBV19,TRBJ2-7,TGTGCCAGTAGTATAGGAGGCGGGACAGGGAAAGAGCAGTACTTC,CASSIGGGTGKEQYF
NA,TRBD2,TRBV29-1,TRBJ2-5,TGCAGCGTCGGGACTAGCGGGATGAAGACCCAGTACTTC,CSVGTSGMKTQYF
once,NA,TRBV29-1,TRBJ1-2,TGCAGCGTTGGGCAGGGCGTAGCTGTGGAGGGCTACACCTTC,CSVGQGVAVEGYTF
NA,TRBD1,TRBV7-2,TRBJ1-2,TGTGCCAGCAGCTTAGTTGAGGGGACAGGGGGCTATGGCTACACCTTC,CASSLVEGTGGYGYTF
NA,TRBD1,TRBV9,TRBJ2-7,TGTGCCAGCAGCGTGGGGACAGTCCCCTACGAGCAGTACTTC,CASSVGTVPYEQYF
NA,TRBD1,TRBV4-3,TRBJ2-7,TGCGCCAGCAGCCAAGCACAGGTGCAGGGGACAGTCTACGAGCAGTACTTC,CASSQAQVQGTVYEQYF
NA,TRBD2,TRBV3-1/TRBV3-2,TRBJ2-5,TGTGCCAGCAGACATCTAGCGGCAGGGGAGACCCAGTACTTC,CASRHLAAGETQYF
few,NA,TRBV28,TRBJ1-1,TGTGCCAGCATTCCGTTCCAGGGGAACACTGAAGCTTTCTTT,CASIPFQGNTEAFF
NA,TRBD2,TRBV2,TRBJ2-5,TGTGCCAGCAGTGAAGGTGGACCCCGCCCTAGCGGGAGGGGGGAGACCCAGTACTTC,CASSEGGPRPSGRGETQYF
NA,NA,TRBV27,TRBJ2-7,TGTGCCAGCACGGCGGGTTTTGGGCGGAGCTACGAGCAGTACTTC,CASTAGFGRSYEQYF
NA,NA,TRBV6-6,TRBJ2-7,TGTGCCGTCAGCGGGGGACAGCAGCCTGGGCAGTACTTC,CAVSGGQQPGQYF
NA,NA,TRBV18,TRBJ1-3,TGTGCCAGCTCACCACCGAACCAGTATAATGGAAACACCATATATTTT,CASSPPNQYNGNTIYF
NA,NA,TRBV5-1,TRBJ1-2,TGCGCCAGCAGCTTGGGGAGCGCCTATGGCTACACCTTC,CASSLGSAYGYTF
NA,NA,TRBV6-5,TRBJ1-5,TGTGCCAGCAGCGGCCCCGGGACCGGGGGAGGGCCCCAGCATTTT,CASSGPGTGGGPQHF
once,NA,TRBV2,TRBJ2-7,TGTGCCAGCATCGGTCCGGGTTACGGGGTCTACGAGCAGTACTTC,CASIGPGYGVYEQYF
NA,TRBD1,TRBV5-6,TRBJ1-1,TGTGCCAGCAGCACCACGACAGGGAGGAGGGCTGAAGCTTTCTTT,CASSTTTGRRAEAFF
NA,NA,TRBV19,TRBJ2-7,TGTGCCAGTAGTATGGTGGCTAGCGTTCCCTACGAGCAGTACTTC,CASSMVASVPYEQYF
NA,NA,TRBV27,TRBJ2-7,TGTGCCAGCAGTTTAGGAGAGGGAAGCGAGCAGTACTTC,CASSLGEGSEQYF
NA,NA,TRBV28,TRBJ2-5,TGTGCCAGCAGTTCACAGGTTAGGACCCAGTACTTC,CASSSQVRTQYF
NA,NA,TRBV6-5,TRBJ2-7,TGTGCCACCAGGACATTCTCCAGCTACGAGCAGTACTTC,CATRTFSSYEQYF
NA,NA,TRBV6-2/TRBV6-3,TRBJ2-7,TGTGCCAGCAGCGGGGACACCCCCTACGAGCAGTACTTC,CASSGDTPYEQYF
NA,TRBD2,TRBV3-1/TRBV3-2,TRBJ2-1,TGTGCCAGCAGCCAAGATCGGGCTAGCGGGATCTCCTACAATGAGCAGTTCTTC,CASSQDRASGISYNEQFF
NA,NA,TRBV29-1,TRBJ2-7,TGCAGCGGCGGAGCAGGGTCCTACGAGCAGTACTTC,CSGGAGSYEQYF
NA,NA,TRBV19,TRBJ2-3,TGTGCCAGTAGTATCAGAGAAGGGGGTACAGATACGCAGTATTTT,CASSIREGGTDTQYF
NA,NA,TRBV7-9,TRBJ2-6,TGTGCCAGCAGTTCACCCAGGGGCTCTGGGGCCAACGTCCTGACTTTC,CASSSPRGSGANVLTF
NA,NA,TRBV6-2/TRBV6-3,TRBJ2-7,TGTGCCAGCAGTTCCTGGGACACCGCTTCTCGCGAGCAGTACTTC,CASSSWDTASREQYF
NA,NA,TRBV24-1,TRBJ2-7,TGTGCCACCAGTGATTCGTCTCGTTCGGAGCAGTACTTC,CATSDSSRSEQYF
NA,NA,TRBV5-4,TRBJ1-1,TGTGCCAGCAGCTTGGTGGGGGGTGGCGGGACTGAAGCTTTCTTT,CASSLVGGGGTEAFF
NA,TRBD1,TRBV4-3,TRBJ2-7,TGCGCCAGCAGCCAACAGGGACAGGGAAGCTACGAGCAGTACTTC,CASSQQGQGSYEQYF
once,TRBD1,TRBV27,TRBJ2-7,TGTGCCAGCACTCAGCTCGCAGGGGGCGGGTACGAGCAGTACTTC,CASTQLAGGGYEQYF
NA,NA,TRBV7-8,TRBJ1-4,TGTGCCAGCAGTTCGACAGCTGTGGCGGAAAAACTGTTTTTT,CASSSTAVAEKLFF
NA,NA,TRBV27,TRBJ1-2,TGTGCCAGCAGGACAGTTCGACGGGATGGCTACACCTTC,CASRTVRRDGYTF
NA,NA,TRBV7-2,TRBJ2-3,TGTGCCAGCAGCCTGGCCAGCGGCACAGATACGCAGTATTTT,CASSLASGTDTQYF
NA,NA,TRBV7-2,TRBJ2-1,TGTGCCAGCAGCCTGAACCAGGCCAGCTCCTACAATGAGCAGTTCTTC,CASSLNQASSYNEQFF